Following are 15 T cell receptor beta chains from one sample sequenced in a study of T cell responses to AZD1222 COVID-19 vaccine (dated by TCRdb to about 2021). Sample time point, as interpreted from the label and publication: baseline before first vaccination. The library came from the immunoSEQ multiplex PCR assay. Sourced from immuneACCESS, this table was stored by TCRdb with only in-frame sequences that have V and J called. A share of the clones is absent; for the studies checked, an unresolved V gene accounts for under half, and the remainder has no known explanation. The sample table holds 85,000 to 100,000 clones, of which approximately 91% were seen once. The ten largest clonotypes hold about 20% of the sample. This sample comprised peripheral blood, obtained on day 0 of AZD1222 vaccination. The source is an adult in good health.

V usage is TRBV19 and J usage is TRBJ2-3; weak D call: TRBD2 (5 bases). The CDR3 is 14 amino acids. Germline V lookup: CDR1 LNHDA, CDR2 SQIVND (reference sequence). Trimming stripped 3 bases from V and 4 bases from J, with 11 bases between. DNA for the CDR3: TGTGCCAGTAGTATCGGACTGGGATCAGATACGCAGTATTTT. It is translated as CASSIGLGSDTQYF.

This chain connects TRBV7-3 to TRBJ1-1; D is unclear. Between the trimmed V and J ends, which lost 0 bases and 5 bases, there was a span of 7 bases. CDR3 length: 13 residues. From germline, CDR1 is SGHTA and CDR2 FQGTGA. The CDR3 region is CASSLTGGTEAFF. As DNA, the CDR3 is TGTGCCAGCAGCTTAACGGGAGGAACTGAAGCTTTCTTT.

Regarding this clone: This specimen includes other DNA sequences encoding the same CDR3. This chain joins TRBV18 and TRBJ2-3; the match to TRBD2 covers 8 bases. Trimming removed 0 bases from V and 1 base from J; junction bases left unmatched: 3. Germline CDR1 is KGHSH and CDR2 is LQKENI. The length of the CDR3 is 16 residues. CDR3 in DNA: TGTGCCAGCTCACCACCTACGGGGGGGGGCACAGATACGCAGTATTTT. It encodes CASSPPTGGGTDTQYF.

DNA for the CDR3: TGTGCCAGCGGTACAGGGTTGGACACCGGGGAGCTGTTTTTT. Amino acid sequence: CASGTGLDTGELFF. This chain links TRBV6-5 with TRBJ2-2, with D perhaps TRBD1 (6 bases). Germline CDR1 and CDR2: MNHEY and SVGAGI. The CDR3 sequence is 14 residues long. V was trimmed by 8 bases and J by 3 bases, leaving 13 bases between them.

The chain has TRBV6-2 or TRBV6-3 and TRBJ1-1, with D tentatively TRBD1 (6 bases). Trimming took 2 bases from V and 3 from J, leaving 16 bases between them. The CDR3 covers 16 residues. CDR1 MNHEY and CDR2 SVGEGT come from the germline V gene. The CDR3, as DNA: TGTGCCAGCAGTTACCCGGCGGGGGGCCCGCACACTGAAGCTTTCTTT. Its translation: CASSYPAGGPHTEAFF.

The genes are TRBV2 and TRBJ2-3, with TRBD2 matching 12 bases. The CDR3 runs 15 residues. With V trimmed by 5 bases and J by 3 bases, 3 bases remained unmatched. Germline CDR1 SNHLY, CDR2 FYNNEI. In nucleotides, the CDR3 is TGTGCCAGCAGTAATCTAGCGGGGGGGACAGATACGCAGTATTTT. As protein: CASSNLAGGTDTQYF.

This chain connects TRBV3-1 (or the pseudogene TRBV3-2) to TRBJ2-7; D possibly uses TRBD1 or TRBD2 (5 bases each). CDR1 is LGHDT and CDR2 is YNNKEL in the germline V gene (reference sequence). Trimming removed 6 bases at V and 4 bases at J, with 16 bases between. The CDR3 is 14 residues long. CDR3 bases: TGTGCCAGCAGTCCGGTTGGGGACGGGTACGAGCAGTACTTC. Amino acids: CASSPVGDGYEQYF.

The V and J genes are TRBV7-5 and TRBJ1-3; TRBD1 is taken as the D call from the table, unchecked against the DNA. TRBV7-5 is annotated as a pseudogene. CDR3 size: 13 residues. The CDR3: CARSLGLGNTIYF. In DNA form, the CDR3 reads TGTGCCAGAAGCTTAGGGCTTGGAAACACCATATATTTT.

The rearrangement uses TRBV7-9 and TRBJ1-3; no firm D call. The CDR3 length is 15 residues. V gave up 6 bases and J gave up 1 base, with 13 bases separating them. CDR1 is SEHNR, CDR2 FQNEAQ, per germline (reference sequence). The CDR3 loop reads CASRGSGSSGNTIYF. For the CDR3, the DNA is TGTGCCAGCAGGGGAAGTGGGAGTTCTGGAAACACCATATATTTT.

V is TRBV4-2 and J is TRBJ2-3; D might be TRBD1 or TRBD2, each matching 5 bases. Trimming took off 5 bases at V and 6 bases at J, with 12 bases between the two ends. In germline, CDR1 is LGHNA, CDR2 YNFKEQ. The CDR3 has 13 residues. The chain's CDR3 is CASSSPGPDTQYF. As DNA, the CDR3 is TGTGCCAGCAGCTCCCCGGGGCCCGATACGCAGTATTTT.

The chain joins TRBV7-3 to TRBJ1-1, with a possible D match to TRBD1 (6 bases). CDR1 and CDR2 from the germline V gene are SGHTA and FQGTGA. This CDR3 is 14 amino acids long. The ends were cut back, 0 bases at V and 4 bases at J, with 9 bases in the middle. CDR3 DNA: TGTGCCAGCAGCTTAACAAGGGGGAGCACTGAAGCTTTCTTT. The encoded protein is CASSLTRGSTEAFF.

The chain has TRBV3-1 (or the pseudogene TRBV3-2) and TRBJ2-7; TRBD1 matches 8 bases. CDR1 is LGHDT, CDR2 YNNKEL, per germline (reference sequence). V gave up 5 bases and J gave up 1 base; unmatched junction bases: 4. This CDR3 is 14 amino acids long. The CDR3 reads CASSSRTGSYEQYF. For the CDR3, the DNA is TGTGCCAGCAGCTCCCGGACAGGGTCCTACGAGCAGTACTTC.

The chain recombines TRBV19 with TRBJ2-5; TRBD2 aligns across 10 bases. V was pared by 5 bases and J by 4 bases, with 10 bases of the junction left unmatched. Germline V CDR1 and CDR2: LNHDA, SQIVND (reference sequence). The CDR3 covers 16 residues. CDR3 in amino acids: CASSRSSGGSIETQYF. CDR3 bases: TGTGCCAGTAGTCGGAGTAGCGGGGGGTCTATAGAGACCCAGTACTTC.

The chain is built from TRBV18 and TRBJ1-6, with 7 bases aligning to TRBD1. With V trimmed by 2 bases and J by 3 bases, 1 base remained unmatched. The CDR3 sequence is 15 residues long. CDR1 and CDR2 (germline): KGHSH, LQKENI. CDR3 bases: TGTGCCAGCTCACCAGACAGGGACTATAATTCACCCCTCCACTTT. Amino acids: CASSPDRDYNSPLHF.

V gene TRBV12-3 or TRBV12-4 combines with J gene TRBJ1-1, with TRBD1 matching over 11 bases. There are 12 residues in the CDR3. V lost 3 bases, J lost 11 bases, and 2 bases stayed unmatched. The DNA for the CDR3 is TGTGCCAGCAGTTTGTGGGACAGGGGGGCTTTCTTT. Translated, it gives CASSLWDRGAFF.